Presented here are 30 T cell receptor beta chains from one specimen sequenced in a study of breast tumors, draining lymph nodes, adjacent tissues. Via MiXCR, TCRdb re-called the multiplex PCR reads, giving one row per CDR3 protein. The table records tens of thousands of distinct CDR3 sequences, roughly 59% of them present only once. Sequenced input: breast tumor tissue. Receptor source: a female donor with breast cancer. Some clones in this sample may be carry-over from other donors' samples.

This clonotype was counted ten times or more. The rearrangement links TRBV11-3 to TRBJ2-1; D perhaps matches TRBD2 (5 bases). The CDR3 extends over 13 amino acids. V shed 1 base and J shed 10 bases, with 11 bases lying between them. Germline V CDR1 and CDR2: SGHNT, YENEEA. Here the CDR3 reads CASSLGGGREQFF. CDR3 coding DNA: TGTGCCAGCAGCTTAGGCGGAGGTCGGGAGCAGTTCTTC.

Here the CDR3 DNA reads TGTGCCAGCAGCTTACGTCTAGCGGGGTACAATGAGCAGTTCTTC. Its translation: CASSLRLAGYNEQFF. This chain links TRBV7-3 with TRBJ2-1; 9 nucleotides line up with TRBD2. CDR1 is SGHTA, CDR2 FQGTGA, per germline. The CDR3 runs 15 residues. J gave up 4 bases and V 2 bases, and 3 bases lay outside the gene matches.

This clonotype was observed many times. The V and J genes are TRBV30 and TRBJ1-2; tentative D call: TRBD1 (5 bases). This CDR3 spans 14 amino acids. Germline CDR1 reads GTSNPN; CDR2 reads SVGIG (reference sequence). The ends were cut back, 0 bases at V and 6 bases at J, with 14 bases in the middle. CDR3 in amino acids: CAWSVVGVKHGYTF. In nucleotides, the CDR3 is TGTGCCTGGAGTGTAGTAGGGGTGAAGCATGGCTACACCTTC.

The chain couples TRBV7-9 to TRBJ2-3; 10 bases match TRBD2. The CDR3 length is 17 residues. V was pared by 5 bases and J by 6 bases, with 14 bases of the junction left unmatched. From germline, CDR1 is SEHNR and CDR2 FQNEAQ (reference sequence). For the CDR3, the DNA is TGTGCCAGCAGCCCCCAGGGGCTAGCGGGAGCGGCTGATACGCAGTATTTT. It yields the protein CASSPQGLAGAADTQYF.

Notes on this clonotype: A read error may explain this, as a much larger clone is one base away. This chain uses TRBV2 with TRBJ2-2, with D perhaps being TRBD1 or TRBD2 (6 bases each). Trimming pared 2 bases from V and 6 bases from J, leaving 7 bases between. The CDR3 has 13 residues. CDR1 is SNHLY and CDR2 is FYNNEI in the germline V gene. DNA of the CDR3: TGTGCCAGCAGTGAAAGGGGGGCCGGGGAGCTGTTTTTT. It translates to CASSERGAGELFF.

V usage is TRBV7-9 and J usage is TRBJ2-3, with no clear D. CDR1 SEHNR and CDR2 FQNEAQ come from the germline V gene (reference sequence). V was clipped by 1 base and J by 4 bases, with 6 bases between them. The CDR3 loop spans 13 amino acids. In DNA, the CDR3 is TGTGCCAGCAGCTTAGTAGGGTCAGATACGCAGTATTTT. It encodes CASSLVGSDTQYF.

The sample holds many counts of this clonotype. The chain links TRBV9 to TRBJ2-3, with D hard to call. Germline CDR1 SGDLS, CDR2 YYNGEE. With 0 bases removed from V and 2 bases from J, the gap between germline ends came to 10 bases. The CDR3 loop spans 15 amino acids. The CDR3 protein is CASSVESDLTDTQYF. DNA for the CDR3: TGTGCCAGCAGCGTAGAAAGCGATCTCACAGATACGCAGTATTTT. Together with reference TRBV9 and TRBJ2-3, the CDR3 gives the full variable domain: DSGVTQTPKHLITATGQRVTLRCSPRSGDLSVYWYQQSLDQGLQFLIQYYNGEERAKGNILERFSAQQFPDLHSELNLSSLELGDSALYFCASSVESDLTDTQYFGPGTRLTVL.

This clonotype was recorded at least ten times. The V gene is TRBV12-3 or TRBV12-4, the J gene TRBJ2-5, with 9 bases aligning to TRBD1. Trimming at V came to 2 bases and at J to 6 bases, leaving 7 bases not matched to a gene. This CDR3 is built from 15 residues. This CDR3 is CASSLRQGGGKTQYF. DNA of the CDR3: TGTGCCAGCAGTTTAAGACAGGGGGGTGGGAAGACCCAGTACTTC.

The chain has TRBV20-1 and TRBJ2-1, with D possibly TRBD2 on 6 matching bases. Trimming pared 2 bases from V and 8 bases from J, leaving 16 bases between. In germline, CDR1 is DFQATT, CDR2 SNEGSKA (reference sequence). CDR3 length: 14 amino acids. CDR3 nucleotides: TGCAGTGCTAGATACTACTTAGGGGAGGATGAGCAGTTCTTC. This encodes CSARYYLGEDEQFF.

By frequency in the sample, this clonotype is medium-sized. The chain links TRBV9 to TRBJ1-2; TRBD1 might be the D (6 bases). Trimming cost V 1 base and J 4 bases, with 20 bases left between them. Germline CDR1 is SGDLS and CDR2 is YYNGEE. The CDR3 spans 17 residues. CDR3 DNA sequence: TGTGCCAGCAGCGTATCACCGAAGGGACACCCCACCTATGGCTACACCTTC. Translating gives CASSVSPKGHPTYGYTF.

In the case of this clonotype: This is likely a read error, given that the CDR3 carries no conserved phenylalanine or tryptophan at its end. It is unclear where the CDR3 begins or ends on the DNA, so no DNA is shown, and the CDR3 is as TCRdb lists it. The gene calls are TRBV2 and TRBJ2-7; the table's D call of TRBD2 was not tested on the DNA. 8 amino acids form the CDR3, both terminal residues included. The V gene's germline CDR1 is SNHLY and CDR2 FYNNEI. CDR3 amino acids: CASRRSSG.

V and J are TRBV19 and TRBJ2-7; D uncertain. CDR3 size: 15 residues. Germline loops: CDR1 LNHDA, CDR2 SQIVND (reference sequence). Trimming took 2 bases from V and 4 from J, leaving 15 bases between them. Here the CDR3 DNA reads TGTGCCAGTAGTATAATCGGCAGACCCCCTTACGAGCAGTACTTC. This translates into CASSIIGRPPYEQYF.

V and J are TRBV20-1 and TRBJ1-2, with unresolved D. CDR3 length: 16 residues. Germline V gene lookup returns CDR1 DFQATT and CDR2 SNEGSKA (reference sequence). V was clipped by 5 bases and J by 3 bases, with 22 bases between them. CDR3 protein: CSAVDQGQGTHYGYTF. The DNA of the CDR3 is TGCAGTGCTGTTGATCAAGGTCAAGGCACCCACTATGGCTACACCTTC.

The CDR3 DNA reads TGTGCCAGTAGTATCTGGCGGGGGACCTCCTACAATGAGCAGTTCTTC. As protein: CASSIWRGTSYNEQFF. This chain connects TRBV19 to TRBJ2-1, with 7 bases aligning to TRBD2. Unmatched junction bases numbered 5, after V lost 3 bases and J lost 0 bases. Germline CDR1 and CDR2: LNHDA and SQIVND (reference sequence). This CDR3 is 16 amino acids long.

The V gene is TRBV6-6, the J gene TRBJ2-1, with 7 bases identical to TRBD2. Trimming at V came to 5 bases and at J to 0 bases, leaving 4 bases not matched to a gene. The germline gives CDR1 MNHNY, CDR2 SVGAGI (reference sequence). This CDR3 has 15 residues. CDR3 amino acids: CASSHGGSSYNEQFF. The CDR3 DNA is TGTGCCAGCAGTCACGGGGGGAGCTCCTACAATGAGCAGTTCTTC.

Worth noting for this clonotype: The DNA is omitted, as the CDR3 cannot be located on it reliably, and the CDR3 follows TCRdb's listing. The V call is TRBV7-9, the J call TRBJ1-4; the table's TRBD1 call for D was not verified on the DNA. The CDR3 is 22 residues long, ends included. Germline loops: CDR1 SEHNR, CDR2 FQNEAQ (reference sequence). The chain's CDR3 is CASSIYLCSVDSGYGTGEKLFF.

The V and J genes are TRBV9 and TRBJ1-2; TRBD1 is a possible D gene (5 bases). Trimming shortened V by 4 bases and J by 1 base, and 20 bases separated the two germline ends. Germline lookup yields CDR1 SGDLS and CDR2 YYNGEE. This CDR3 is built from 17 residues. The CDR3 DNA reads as TGTGCCAGCAGCCCCAGCGCGGAGACAGAAGTTAACTATGGCTACACCTTC. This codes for CASSPSAETEVNYGYTF.

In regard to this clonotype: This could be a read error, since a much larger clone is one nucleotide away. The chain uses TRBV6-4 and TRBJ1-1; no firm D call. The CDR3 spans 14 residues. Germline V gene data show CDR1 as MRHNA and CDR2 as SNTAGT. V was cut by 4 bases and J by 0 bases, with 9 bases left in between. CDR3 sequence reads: CASSVLVMNTEAFF. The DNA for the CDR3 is TGTGCCAGCAGTGTCCTGGTTATGAACACTGAAGCTTTCTTT.

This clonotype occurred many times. CDR3 sequence reads: CASSPSTNEKLFF. CDR3 sequence (DNA): TGTGCCAGCTCACCCTCAACTAATGAAAAACTGTTTTTT. V is TRBV18 and J is TRBJ1-4; D is undetermined. Germline lookup yields CDR1 KGHSH and CDR2 LQKENI. The CDR3 spans 13 residues. Trimming pared 3 bases from V and 0 bases from J, leaving 2 bases between.

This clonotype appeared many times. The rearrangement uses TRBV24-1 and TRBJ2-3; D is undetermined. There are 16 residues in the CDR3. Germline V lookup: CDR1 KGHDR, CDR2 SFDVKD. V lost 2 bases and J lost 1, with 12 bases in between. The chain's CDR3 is CATSDSPLEGTDTQYF. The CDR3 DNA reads TGTGCCACCAGTGATTCTCCCCTCGAAGGCACAGATACGCAGTATTTT.

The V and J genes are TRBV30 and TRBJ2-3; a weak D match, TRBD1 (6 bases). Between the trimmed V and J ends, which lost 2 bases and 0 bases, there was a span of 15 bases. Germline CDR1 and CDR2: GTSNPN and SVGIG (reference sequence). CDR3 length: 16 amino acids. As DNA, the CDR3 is TGTGCCTGGAGTACTAAAGGGACAACAAGCACAGATACGCAGTATTTT. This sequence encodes CAWSTKGTTSTDTQYF. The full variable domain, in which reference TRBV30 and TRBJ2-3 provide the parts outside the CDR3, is SQTIHQWPATLVQPVGSPLSLECTVEGTSNPNLYWYRQAAGRGLQLLFYSVGIGQISSEVPQNLSASRPQDRQFILSSKKLLLSDSGFYLCAWSTKGTTSTDTQYFGPGTRLTVL.

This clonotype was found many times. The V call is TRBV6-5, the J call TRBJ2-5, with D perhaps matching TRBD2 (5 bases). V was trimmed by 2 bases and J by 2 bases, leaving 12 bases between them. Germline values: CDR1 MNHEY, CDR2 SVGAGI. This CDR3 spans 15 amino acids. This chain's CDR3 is CASSYTGREQETQYF. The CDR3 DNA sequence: TGTGCCAGCAGTTACACCGGACGGGAACAAGAGACCCAGTACTTC.

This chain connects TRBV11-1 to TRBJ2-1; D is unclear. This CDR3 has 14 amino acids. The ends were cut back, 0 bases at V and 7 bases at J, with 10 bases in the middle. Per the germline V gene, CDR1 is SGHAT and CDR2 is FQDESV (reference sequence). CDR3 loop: CASSLARRSNEQFF. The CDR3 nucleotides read TGTGCCAGCAGCTTAGCCCGACGTTCTAATGAGCAGTTCTTC.

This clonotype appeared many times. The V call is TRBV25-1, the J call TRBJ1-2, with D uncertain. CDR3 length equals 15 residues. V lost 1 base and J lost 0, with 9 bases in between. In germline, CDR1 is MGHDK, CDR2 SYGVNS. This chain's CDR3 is CASSESRKPNYGYTF. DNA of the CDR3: TGTGCCAGCAGTGAATCGCGAAAACCTAACTATGGCTACACCTTC.

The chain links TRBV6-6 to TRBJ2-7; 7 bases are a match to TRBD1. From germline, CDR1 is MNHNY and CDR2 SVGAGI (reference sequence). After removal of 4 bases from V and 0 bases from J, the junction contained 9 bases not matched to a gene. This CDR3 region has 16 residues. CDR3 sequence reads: CASSSSGTANSYEQYF. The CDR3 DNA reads TGTGCCAGCAGTTCCTCCGGGACAGCGAACTCCTACGAGCAGTACTTC.

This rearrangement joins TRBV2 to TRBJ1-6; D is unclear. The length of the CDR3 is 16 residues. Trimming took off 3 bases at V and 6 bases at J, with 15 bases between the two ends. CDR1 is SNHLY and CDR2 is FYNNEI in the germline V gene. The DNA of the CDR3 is TGTGCCAGCAGTGACCCAGGCCGTGGGTTTAATTCACCCCTCCACTTT. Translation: CASSDPGRGFNSPLHF.

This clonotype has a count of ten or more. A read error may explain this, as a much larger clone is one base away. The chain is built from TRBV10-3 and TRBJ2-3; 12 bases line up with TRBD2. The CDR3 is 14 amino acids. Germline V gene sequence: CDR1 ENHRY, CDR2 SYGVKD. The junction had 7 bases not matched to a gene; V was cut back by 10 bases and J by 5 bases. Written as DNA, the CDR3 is TGTGCCAACAGGACGGGACTAGCGGGAGATACGCAGTATTTT. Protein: CANRTGLAGDTQYF.

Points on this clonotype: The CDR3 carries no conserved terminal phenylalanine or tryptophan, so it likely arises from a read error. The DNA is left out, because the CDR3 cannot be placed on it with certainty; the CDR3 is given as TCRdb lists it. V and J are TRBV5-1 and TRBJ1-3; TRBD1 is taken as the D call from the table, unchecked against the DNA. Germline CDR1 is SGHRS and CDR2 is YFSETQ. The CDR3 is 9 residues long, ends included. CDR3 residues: CASSACSRA.

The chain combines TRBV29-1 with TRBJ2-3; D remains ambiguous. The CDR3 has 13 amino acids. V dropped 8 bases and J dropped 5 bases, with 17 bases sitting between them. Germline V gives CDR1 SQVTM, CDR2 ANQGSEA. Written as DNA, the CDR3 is TGCAGCCACCAAGGTGGGCGAGGAGATACGCAGTATTTT. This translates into CSHQGGRGDTQYF.

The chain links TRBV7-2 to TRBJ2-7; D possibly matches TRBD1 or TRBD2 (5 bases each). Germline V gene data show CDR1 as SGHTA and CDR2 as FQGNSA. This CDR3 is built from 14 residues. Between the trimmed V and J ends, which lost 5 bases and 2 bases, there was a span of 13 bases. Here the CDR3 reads CASSSRDQPYEQYF. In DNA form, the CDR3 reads TGTGCCAGCAGCAGCCGGGACCAACCCTACGAGCAGTACTTC.